The clone carrying this T cell receptor (beta chain) was recorded many times. Time point meaning: after trial treatment. Treatment meaning: LDRT plus nivolumab, ipilimumab, low-dose cyclophosphamide and aspirin (RACIN trial). CDR1 is SGHRS, CDR2 YFSETQ, per germline. The junction had 2 bases not matched to a gene; V was cut back by 5 bases and J by 8 bases. This CDR3 spans 13 amino acids. The source of the sample is a study of low-dose radiotherapy and immunotherapy resistance in tumors. Study-wide background: Cohort 2 received 1 Gy per fraction every two weeks, totaling 13 Gy over 26 weeks.

Both TCRalpha and TCRbeta chains were reverse transcribed with V-gene-specific primers. Amplification of TCRs used a constant-region primer and V-primer adapter for roughly 21 PCR cycles. In vitro transcription amplified isolated mRNA. A single record per CDR3 protein comes from TCRdb applying MiXCR to the reads. The data contain 95,000 to 100,000 distinct CDR3 sequences, under 25% of them singletons. This receptor was identified in a male donor with prostate cancer. The input for sequencing was PBMCs, taken after low-dose radiotherapy plus immunotherapy. The J gene is TRBJ2-1, the V gene TRBV5-1; TRBD2 agrees at 12 bases. CDR3 DNA sequence: TGCGCCAGCAGGCTAGCGGGGGGGGATGAGCAGTTCTTC. It codes for CASRLAGGDEQFF.